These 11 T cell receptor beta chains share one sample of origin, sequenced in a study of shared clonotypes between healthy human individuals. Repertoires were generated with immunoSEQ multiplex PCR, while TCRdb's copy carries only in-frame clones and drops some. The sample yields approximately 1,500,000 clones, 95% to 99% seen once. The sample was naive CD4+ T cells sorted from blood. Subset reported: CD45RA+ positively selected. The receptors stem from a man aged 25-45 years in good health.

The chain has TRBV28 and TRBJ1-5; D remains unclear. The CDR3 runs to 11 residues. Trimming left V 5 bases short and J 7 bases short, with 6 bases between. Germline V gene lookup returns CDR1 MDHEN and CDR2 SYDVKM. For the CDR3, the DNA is TGTGCCAGCAGTGACGTACAGCCCCAGCATTTT. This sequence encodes CASSDVQPQHF.

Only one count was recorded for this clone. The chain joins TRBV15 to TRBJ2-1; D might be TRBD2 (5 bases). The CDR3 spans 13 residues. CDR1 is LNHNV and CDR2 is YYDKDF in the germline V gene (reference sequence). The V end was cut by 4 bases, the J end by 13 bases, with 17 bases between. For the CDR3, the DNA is TGTGCCACCAGCATCAACATAGGACTTAACCAGTTCTTC. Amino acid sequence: CATSINIGLNQFF.

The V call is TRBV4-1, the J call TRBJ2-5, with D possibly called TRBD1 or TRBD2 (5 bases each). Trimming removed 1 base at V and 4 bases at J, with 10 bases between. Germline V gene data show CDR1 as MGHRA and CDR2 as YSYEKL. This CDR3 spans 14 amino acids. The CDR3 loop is CASSQAGPGETQYF. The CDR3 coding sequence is TGCGCCAGCAGCCAAGCGGGACCGGGAGAGACCCAGTACTTC.

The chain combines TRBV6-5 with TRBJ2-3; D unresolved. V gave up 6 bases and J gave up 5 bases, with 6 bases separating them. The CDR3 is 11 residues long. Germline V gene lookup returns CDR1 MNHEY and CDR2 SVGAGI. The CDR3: CASRYLDTQYF. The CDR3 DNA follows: TGTGCCAGCAGGTACCTAGATACGCAGTATTTT.

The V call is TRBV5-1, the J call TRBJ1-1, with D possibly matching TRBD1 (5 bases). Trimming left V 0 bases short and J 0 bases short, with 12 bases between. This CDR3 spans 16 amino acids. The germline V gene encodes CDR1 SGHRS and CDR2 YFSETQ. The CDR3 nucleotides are TGCGCCAGCAGCTTGGCCCGGGGCAGGATGAACACTGAAGCTTTCTTT. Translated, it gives CASSLARGRMNTEAFF.

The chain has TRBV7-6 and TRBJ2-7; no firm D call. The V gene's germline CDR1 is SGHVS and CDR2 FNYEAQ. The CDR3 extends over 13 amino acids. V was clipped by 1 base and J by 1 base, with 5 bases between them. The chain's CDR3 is CASSLGISYEQYF. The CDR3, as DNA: TGTGCCAGCAGCTTAGGTATTTCCTACGAGCAGTACTTC.

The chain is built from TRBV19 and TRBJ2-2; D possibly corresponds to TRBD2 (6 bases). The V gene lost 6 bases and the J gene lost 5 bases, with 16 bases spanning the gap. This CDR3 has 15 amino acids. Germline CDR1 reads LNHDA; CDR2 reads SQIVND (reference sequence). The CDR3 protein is CASRRTGRGTGELFF. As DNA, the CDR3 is TGTGCCAGTAGGAGGACCGGTCGGGGGACCGGGGAGCTGTTTTTT.

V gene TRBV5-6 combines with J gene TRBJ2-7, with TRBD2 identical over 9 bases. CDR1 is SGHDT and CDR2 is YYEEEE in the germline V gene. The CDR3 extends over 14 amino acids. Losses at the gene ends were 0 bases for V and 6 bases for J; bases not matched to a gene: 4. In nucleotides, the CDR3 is TGTGCCAGCAGCTTGGATACACTAGCGGGCGAGCAGTACTTC. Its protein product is CASSLDTLAGEQYF. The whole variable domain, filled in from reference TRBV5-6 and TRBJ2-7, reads DAGVTQSPTHLIKTRGQQVTLRCSPKSGHDTVSWYQQALGQGPQFIFQYYEEEERQRGNFPDRFSGHQFPNYSSELNVNALLLGDSALYLCASSLDTLAGEQYFGPGTRLTVT.

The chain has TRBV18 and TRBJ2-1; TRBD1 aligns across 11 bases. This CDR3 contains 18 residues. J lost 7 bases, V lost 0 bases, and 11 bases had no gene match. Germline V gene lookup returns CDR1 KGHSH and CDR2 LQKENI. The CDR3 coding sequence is TGTGCCAGCTCACCACCGGCGGGACAGGGGGGAGTGGAGAATGAGCAGTTCTTC. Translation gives CASSPPAGQGGVENEQFF.

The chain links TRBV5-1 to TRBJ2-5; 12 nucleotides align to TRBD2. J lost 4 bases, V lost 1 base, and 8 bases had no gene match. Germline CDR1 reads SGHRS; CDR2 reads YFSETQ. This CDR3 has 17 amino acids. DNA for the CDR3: TGCGCCAGCAGCTTGCGGGCTAGCGGGAGGGCCGGAGAGACCCAGTACTTC. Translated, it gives CASSLRASGRAGETQYF.

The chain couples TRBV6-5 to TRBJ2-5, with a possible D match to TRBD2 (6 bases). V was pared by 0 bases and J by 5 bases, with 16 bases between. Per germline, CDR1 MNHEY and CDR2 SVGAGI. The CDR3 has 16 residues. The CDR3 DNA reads TGTGCCAGCAGTTACTCGGGAGGCGCTGGATGGGAGACCCAGTACTTC. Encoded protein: CASSYSGGAGWETQYF.